The present T cell receptor beta chain was sequenced within a study of T cell responses to AZD1222 COVID-19 vaccine (dated by TCRdb to the early 2020s). Broadly, across the study: A total of over 230 trial participants underwent TCR sequencing, of whom 207 received two doses of AZD1222 and some 26 received two doses of the MenACWY control vaccine. Enrollment into the trials was organized by age into subgroups of 18-55, 56-69 and 70-plus years, and those subgroups contained about 160, 30 and 59 TCR-sequenced participants, respectively.

As regards this clone: Its binding antigen is unknown. It has no much larger one-base neighbor in the sample; base qualities were not kept.

The CDR3 regions of human TCRbeta chains were analyzed by immunosequencing. Per the original workflow: TCRs in the repertoires were compared against a reference library of SARS-CoV-2-specific TCRs that had been generated with the MIRA antigen-specificity platform. Breadth was defined as the fraction of unique TCRs that were SARS-CoV-2-associated, and depth was defined as the fraction of total T cells that were SARS-CoV-2-associated. Each spike-specific TCR was assigned to its reactive spike region and to a CD4 or CD8 class using the MIRA data. Log10-transformed breadth and depth values were compared by one-way ANOVA with Sidak's multiple comparisons tests. TCRdb's version of the immuneACCESS table is confined to in-frame rearrangements and falls short of the full clone set. An unresolved V gene accounts for under half of the shortfall where checked; the remainder is of unknown origin. V and J calls and clone size follow that table, whereas D and trimming were derived from the DNA. The sample includes around 150,000 clones, with roughly nine tenths observed a single time. Of the sample, more than 0.9% is held by the ten largest clones.

General findings and caveats noted by the study authors: Conclusions about previously exposed vaccinees are limited, since just a handful of AZD1222 recipients were seropositive for SARS-CoV-2 at baseline. Nearly half of unique spike-specific TCRs reportedly recognized epitopes outside regions mutated in the B.1.351 and B.1.1.7 variants. Most participants were white British and females outnumbered males, and the authors suggested that clonal diversity may have been underestimated. After two AZD1222 doses, spike-specific TCR breadth and depth were significantly higher than at day 0 and than in MenACWY recipients. Because no day 14 peak-response samples were available, repertoires were characterized only after the peak T cell response. In the small 56-69-year group, the increase in depth fell short of significance, most likely because of low power. CD4 TCRs associated with the vaccine covered the entire spike protein, and the dominant responses were in regions 160-218 and 743-854.

The sample's time point label is to be understood as: about 28 days (+/-7) after the second vaccine dose. AZD1222 recipients whose second dose came at about 4 weeks and those whose second dose came at about 12 weeks were combined into one group, since spike-specific TCR depth and breadth did not differ between the two schedules. The vaccinee samples were drawn from two UK trials, COV001 and COV002, one of which was a single-blind randomized controlled phase 2/3 trial testing AZD1222 (ChAdOx1 nCoV-19) in healthy adults. Trial participant PBMC samples were collected at day 0 and day 28 after the second dose for TCRbeta chain sequencing. The sample was peripheral blood, taken 28 days after the second AZD1222 dose. The receptor was isolated from an adult who received the AZD1222 COVID-19 vaccine.

The bases are TGTGCCAGCAGAGAGTCAGGACCCCTCCACTTT. It translates as CASRESGPLHF. Rearrangement joined TRBV7-9 to TRBJ1-6; no D gene call is confident. The junction carries 9 bases between V and J, which are trimmed by 6 bases and 12 bases respectively. The CDR3 spans 11 residues, from the cysteine through the phenylalanine. Just the 33-base CDR3 DNA is kept, in frame starting at base 1. Via the germline V gene (reference sequence), CDR1 is SEHNR and CDR2 FQNEAQ. The CDR3, completed at both ends by the reference TRBV7-9 and TRBJ1-6 genes, gives the full variable domain DTGVSQNPRHKITKRGQNVTFRCDPISEHNRLYWYRQTLGQGPEFLTYFQNEAQLEKSRLLSDRFSAERPKGSFSTLEIQRTEQGDSAMYLCASRESGPLHFGNGTRLTVT.